This T cell receptor beta chain was recovered during a study of long-term antiretroviral therapy in people with HIV. This CDR3 spans 13 amino acids. Trimming cost V 3 bases and J 4 bases, with 6 bases left between them. Germline lookup yields CDR1 MNHNS and CDR2 SASEGT. Researchers ran immunoSEQ v3.0 at survey level. The method was immunoSEQ multiplex PCR; TCRdb's version includes in-frame clones alone and lacks a portion of them. Of 15,000 to 20,000 clones listed, about 90% were seen once; the top ten hold roughly 15%. This clone was seen just once. The chain is built from TRBV6-1 and TRBJ2-2; no clear D. This receptor was taken from a woman in her twenties or thirties with HIV. The specimen was unsorted PBMCs, collected more than 2.2 years before starting antiretroviral therapy. Here the CDR3 DNA reads TGTGCCAGCAGTGATTCAGGCACCGGGGAGCTGTTTTTT. Amino acid sequence: CASSDSGTGELFF.